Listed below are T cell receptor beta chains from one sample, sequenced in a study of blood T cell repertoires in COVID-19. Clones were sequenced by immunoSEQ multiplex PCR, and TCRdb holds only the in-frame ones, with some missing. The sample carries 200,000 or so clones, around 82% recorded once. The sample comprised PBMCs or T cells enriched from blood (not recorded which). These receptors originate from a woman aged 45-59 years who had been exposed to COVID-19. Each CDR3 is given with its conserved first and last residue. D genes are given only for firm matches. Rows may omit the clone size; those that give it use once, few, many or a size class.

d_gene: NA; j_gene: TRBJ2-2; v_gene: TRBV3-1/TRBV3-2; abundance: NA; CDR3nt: TGTGCCAGCAGCCGACGTAATAGCGGCTCCCACAGGGAGCTGTTTTTT; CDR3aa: CASSRRNSGSHRELFF
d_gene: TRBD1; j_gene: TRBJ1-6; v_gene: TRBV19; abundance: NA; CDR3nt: TGTGCCACCAGGGACAGGGAAATTTCACCCCTCCACTTT; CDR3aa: CATRDREISPLHF
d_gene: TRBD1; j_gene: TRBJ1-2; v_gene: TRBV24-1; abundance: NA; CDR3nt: TGTGCCACCAGTGAGCCAGGACAGGGCGGCTACACCTTC; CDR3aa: CATSEPGQGGYTF
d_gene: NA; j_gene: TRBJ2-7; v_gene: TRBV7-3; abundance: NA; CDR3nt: TGTGCCAGCAGTGTCAGGGACACGTTACGGGAGCAGTACTTC; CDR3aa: CASSVRDTLREQYF
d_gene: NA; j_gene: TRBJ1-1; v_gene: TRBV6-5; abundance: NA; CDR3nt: TGTGCCAGCAGGAAAGGCGGGCGGGGAGACACTGAAGCTTTCTTT; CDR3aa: CASRKGGRGDTEAFF
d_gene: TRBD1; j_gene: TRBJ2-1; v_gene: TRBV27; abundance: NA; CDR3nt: TGTGCCAGCAGTTTCGGACCACAGGGGGACCACAATGAGCAGTTCTTC; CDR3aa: CASSFGPQGDHNEQFF
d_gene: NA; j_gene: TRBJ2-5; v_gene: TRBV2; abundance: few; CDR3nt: TGTGCCAGCAGGCCTACAGGGTATGGAGAGACCCAGTACTTC; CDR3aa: CASRPTGYGETQYF
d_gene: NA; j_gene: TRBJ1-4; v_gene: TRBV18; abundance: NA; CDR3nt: TGTGCCAGCTCACGTTCAGGAGGCCTTAATGAAAAACTGTTTTTT; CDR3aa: CASSRSGGLNEKLFF
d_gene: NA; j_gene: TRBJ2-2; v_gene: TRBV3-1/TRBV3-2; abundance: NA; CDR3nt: TGTGCCAGCAGCTTAGGGGGGAACACCGGGGAGCTGTTTTTT; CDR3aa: CASSLGGNTGELFF
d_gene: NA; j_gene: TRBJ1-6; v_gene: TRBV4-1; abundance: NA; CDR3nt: TGCGCCAGCAGCCAAGGCGAGGTGAACTTCTATAATTCACCCCTCCACTTT; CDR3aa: CASSQGEVNFYNSPLHF
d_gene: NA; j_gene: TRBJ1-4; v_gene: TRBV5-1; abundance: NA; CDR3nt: TGCGCCAGCAGCCTGACGGGGGGTTTGAGAACTAATGAAAAACTGTTTTTT; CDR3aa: CASSLTGGLRTNEKLFF
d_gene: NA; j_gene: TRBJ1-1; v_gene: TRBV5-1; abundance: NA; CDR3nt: TGCGCCAGCAGCCCTAGAGAGAACACTGAAGCTTTCTTT; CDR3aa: CASSPRENTEAFF
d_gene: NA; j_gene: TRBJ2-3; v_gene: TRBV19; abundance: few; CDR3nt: TGTGCCAGTAGTGCCGACTCGGATACGCAGTATTTT; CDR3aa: CASSADSDTQYF
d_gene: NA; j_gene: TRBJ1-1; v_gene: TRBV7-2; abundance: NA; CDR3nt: TGTGCCAGCAGCTTAGGATTTGGGAGGAACACTGAAGCTTTCTTT; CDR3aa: CASSLGFGRNTEAFF
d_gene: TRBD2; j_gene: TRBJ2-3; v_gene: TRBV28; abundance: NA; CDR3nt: TGTGCCAGCAGTCCGGCGGGGGAAGTATATTTT; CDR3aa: CASSPAGEVYF
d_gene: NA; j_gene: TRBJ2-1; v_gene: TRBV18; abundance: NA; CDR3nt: TGTGCCAGCTCCCCCGAACAGGGTTTATCCTACAATGAGCAGTTCTTC; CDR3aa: CASSPEQGLSYNEQFF
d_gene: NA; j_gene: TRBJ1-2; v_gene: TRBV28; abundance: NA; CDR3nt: TGTGCCAGCAGTTTAGGGGCAGGGAACTATGGCTACACCTTC; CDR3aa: CASSLGAGNYGYTF